This section outlines one T cell receptor beta chain sequence together with its context. Its antigen remains undetermined. The sample comes from a study of human CD8 memory T cell subsets (dated by TCRdb to 2020 to 2021). Broadly, across the study: TCRbeta repertoires of stem-like (TSTEM), progenitor exhausted-like (TPEX) and effector memory CD8+ T cell subsets were compared to assess their clonal relationships. TCRbeta repertoires were obtained from a handful of donors, each contributing TSTEM, TPEX and effector memory subsets. General findings and caveats noted by the study authors: Sequencing was limited to TCRbeta chains, and the repertoire comparisons were based on about six donors analyzed with paired t-tests and Bonferroni correction. Based on Chao1 estimates, TSTEM subsets appeared to have greater repertoire diversity than TPEX subsets, which could potentially reflect a broader range of specificities. Clonotypes were shared with effector memory cells by both stem-like subsets, but only minimal overlap was found between TSTEM and TPEX repertoires, suggesting distinct antigen spectra. Similarly high normalized Shannon-Wiener diversity was shown by TSTEM and TPEX subsets, whereas comparatively lower diversity was seen in effector memory subsets.

A Human TCR Profiling Kit was used to prepare UMI-labeled 5' RACE TCRbeta libraries. Every TCRbeta library was prepared in parallel with an identical number of PCR cycles. On the authors' methods: Between about 2,700 and 18,000 functional CDR3beta clonotypes were contained in each TCRbeta library. UMI extraction and consensus assembly used MIGEC 1.2.9, requiring at least three reads per UMI. MiXCR 3.0.3 was used to extract in-frame CDR3beta repertoires. After each sample was downsampled to 42,000 randomly selected UMIs, diversity metrics were computed in VDJtools 1.2.1. For each sample pair, the repertoire overlap metrics D, R and F2 were calculated in VDJtools using the top 3,000 clones. The reads underwent TCRdb reprocessing, giving one record for each CDR3 protein sequence and no DNA. These V and J calls derive from TCRdb rather than the authors' analysis. Per the sample table, the count is 4,500 to 6,500 distinct CDR3 sequences. The biggest ten clones account for roughly two fifths of the sample.

Peripheral blood mononuclear cells were isolated from healthy donor buffy coats by density gradient separation. In the study, total CD8+ T cells were enriched by negative magnetic separation with EasySep or MojoSort CD8+ T cell isolation kits. For each subset, total RNA was extracted using an RNeasy Mini Kit from duplicate vials of roughly 150,000 sorted CD8+ T cells. The PBMCs were used fresh or after being cryopreserved in fetal bovine serum with roughly 10% DMSO. Fluorescence-activated cell sorting on a FACSAria III was used to sort the CD8+ T cell subsets to purity. The germline V gene yields SGHAT for CDR1 and FQNNGV for CDR2. Its CDR3 holds 15 amino acids, cysteine through phenylalanine. No DNA sequence is on record.

This TCR derives from a human donor in good health. Material for sequencing was CD8+ T cells from PBMCs. The chain joins TRBV11-2 to TRBJ2-3; TCRdb outputs TRBD1, but without DNA this stays unchecked. The CDR3 loop reads CASSLGAGGADTQYF.